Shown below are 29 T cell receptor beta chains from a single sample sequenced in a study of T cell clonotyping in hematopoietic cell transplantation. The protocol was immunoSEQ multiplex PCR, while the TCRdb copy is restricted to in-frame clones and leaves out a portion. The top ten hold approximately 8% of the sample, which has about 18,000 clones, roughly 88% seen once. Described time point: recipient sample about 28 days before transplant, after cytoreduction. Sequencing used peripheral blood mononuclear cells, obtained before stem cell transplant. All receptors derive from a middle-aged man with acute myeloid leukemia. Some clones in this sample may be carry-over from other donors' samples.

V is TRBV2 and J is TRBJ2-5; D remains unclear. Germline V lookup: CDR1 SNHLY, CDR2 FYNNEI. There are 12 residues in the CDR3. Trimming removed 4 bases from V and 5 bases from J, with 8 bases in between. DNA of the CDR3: TGTGCCAGCAGTGGTAGGGTGGAGACCCAGTACTTC. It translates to CASSGRVETQYF.

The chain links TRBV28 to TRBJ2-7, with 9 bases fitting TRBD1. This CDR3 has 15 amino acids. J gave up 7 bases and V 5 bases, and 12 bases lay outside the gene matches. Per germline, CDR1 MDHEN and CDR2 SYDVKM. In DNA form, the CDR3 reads TGTGCCAGCAGTGGGACAGGGTCTCTCTCGAGTGAGCAGTACTTC. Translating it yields CASSGTGSLSSEQYF.

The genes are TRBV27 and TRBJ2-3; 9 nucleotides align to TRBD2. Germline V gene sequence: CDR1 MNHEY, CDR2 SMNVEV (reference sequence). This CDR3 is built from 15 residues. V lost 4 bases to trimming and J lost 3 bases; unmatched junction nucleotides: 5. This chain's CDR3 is CASSSSGGPTDTQYF. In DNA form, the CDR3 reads TGTGCCAGCAGTTCAAGCGGGGGGCCGACAGATACGCAGTATTTT.

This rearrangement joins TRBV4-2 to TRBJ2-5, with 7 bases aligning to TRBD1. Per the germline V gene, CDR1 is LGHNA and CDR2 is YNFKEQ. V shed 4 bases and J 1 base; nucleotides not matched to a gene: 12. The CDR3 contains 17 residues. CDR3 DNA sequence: TGTGCCAGCAGCCCCCTGAACAGGGGTGGGGGCCAAGAGACCCAGTACTTC. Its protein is CASSPLNRGGGQETQYF.

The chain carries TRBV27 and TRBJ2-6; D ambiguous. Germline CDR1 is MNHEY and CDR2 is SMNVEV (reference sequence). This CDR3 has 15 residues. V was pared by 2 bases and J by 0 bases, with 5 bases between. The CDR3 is CASSLIYSGANVLTF. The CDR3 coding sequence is TGTGCCAGCAGTTTAATATACTCTGGGGCCAACGTCCTGACTTTC.

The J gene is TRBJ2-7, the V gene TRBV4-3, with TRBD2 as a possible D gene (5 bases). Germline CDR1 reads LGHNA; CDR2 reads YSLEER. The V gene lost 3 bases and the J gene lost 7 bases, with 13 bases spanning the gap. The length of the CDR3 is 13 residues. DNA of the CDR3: TGCGCCAGCAGCCATGAAATTACGGGGGAGCAGTACTTC. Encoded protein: CASSHEITGEQYF.

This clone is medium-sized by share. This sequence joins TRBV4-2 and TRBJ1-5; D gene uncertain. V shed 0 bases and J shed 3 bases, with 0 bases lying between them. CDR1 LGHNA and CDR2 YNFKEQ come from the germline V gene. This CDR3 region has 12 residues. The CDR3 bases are TGTGCCAGCAGCCAAGACAATCAGCCCCAGCATTTT. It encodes CASSQDNQPQHF.

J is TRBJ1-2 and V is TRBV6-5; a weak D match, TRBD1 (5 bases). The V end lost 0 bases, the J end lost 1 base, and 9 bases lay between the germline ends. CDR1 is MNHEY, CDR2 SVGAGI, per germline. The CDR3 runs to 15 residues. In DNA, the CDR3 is TGTGCCAGCAGTTACTCGGCAGGGCTTAACTATGGCTACACCTTC. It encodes CASSYSAGLNYGYTF.

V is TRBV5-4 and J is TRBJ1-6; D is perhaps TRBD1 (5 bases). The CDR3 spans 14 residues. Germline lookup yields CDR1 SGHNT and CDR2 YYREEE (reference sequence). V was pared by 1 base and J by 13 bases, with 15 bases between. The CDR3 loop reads CASSLPGVTSPLHF. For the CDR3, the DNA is TGTGCCAGCAGCTTGCCGGGGGTGACGTCGCCCCTCCACTTT.

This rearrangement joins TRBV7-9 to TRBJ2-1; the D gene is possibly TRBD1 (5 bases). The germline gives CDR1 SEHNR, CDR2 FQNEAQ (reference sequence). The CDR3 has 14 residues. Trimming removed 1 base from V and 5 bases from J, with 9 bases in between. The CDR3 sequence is CASSLVDTDNEQFF. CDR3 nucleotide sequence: TGTGCCAGCAGCTTAGTGGACACGGACAATGAGCAGTTCTTC.

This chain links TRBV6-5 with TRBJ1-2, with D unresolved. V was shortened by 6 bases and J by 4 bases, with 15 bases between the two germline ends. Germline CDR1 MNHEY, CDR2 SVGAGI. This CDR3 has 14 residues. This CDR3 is CASSPHTDGYGYTF. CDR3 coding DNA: TGTGCCAGCAGCCCCCATACAGACGGCTATGGCTACACCTTC.

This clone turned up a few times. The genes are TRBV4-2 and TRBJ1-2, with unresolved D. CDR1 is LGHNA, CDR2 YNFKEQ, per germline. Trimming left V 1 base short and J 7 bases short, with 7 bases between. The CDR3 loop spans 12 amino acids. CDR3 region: CASSQGLSGYTF. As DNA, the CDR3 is TGTGCCAGCAGCCAAGGACTATCTGGCTACACCTTC.

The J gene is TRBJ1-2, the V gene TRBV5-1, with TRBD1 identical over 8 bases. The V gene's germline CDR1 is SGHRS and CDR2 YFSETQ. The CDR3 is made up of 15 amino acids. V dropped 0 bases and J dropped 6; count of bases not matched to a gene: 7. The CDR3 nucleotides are TGCGCCAGCAGCTTGGAGGTCGGCAGGGGGCATGGCTACACCTTC. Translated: CASSLEVGRGHGYTF.

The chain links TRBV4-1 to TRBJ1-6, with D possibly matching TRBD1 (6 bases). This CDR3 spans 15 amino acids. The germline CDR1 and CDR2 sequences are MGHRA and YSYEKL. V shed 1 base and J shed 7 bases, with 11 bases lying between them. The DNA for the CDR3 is TGCGCCAGCAGCCAAGTTACAGGGAACAATTCACCCCTCCACTTT. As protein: CASSQVTGNNSPLHF.

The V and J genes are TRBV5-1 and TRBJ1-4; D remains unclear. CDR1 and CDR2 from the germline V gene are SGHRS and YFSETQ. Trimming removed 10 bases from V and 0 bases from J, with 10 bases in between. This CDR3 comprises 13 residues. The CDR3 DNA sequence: TGCGCCCCCCCTCCTGCAACTAATGAAAAACTGTTTTTT. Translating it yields CAPPPATNEKLFF.

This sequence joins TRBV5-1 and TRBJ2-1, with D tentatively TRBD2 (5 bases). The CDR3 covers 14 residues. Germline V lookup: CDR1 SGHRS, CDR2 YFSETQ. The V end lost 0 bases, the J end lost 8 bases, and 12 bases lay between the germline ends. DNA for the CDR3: TGCGCCAGCAGCTTGGTCCCCGGGGTTCATGAGCAGTTCTTC. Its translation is CASSLVPGVHEQFF.

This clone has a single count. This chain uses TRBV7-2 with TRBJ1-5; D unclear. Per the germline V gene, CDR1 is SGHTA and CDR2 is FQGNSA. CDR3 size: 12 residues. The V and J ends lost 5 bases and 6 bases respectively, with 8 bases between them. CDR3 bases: TGTGCCAGCAGCCTTCTAACTCAGCCCCAGCATTTT. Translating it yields CASSLLTQPQHF.

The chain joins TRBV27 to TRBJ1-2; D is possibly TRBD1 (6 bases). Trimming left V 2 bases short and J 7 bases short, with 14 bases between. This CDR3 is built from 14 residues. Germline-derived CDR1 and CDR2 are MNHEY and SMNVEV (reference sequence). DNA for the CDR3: TGTGCCAGCAGTTTAAAGGGGGGGCGCGGTGGCTACACCTTC. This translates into CASSLKGGRGGYTF.

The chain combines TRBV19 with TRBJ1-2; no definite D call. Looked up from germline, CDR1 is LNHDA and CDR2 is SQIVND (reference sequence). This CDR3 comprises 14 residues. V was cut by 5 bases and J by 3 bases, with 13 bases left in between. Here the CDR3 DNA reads TGTGCCAGTAGTTTTGGAGGCCATGACTATGGCTACACCTTC. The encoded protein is CASSFGGHDYGYTF. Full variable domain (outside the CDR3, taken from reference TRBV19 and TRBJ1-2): DGGITQSPKYLFRKEGQNVTLSCEQNLNHDAMYWYRQDPGQGLRLIYYSQIVNDFQKGDIAEGYSVSREKKESFPLTVTSAQKNPTAFYLCASSFGGHDYGYTFGSGTRLTVV.

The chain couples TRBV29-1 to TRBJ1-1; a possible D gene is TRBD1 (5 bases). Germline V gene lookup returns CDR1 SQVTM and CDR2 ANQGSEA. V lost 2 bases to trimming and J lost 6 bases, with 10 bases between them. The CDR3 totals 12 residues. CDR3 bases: TGCAGCGTTGAACGGGGGTTGGCTGAAGCTTTCTTT. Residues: CSVERGLAEAFF.

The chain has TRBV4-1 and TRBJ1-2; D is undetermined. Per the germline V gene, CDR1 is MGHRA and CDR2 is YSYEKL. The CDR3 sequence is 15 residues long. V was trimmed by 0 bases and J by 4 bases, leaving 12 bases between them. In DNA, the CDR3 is TGCGCCAGCAGCCAAGATAAAGGGTATAGCTATGGCTACACCTTC. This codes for CASSQDKGYSYGYTF.

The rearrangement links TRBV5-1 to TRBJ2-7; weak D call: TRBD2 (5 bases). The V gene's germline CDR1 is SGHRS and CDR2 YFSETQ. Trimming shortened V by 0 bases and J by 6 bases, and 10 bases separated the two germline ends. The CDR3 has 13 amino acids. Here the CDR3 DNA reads TGCGCCAGCAGCTTGGCACCGGGGTTCGAGCAGTACTTC. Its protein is CASSLAPGFEQYF.

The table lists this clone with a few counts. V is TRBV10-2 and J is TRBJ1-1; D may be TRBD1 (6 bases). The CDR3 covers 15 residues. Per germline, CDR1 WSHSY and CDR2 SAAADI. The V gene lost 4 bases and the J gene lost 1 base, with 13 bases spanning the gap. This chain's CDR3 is CASSGFGTQNTEAFF. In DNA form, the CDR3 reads TGCGCCAGCAGTGGATTCGGGACACAGAACACTGAAGCTTTCTTT.

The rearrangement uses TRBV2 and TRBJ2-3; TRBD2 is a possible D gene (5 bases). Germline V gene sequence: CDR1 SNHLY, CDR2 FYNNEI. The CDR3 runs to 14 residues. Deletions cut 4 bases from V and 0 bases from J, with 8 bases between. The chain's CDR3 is CASSVERSTDTQYF. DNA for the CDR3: TGTGCCAGCAGTGTAGAGCGGAGCACAGATACGCAGTATTTT.

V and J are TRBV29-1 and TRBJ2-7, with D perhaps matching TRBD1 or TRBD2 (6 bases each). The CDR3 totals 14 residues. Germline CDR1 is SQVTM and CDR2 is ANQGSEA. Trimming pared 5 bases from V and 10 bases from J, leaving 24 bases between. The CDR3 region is CSVPLDTGGYVQYF. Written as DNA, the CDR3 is TGCAGCGTTCCCCTCGATACCGGGGGCTACGTTCAGTACTTC.

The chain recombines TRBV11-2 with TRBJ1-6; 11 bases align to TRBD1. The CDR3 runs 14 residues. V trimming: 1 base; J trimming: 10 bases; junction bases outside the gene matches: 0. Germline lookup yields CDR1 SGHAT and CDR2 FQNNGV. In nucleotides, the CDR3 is TGTGCCAGCAGCTTAGGGACAGGGGGCTCACCCCTCCACTTT. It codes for CASSLGTGGSPLHF. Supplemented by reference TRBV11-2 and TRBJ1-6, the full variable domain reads EAGVAQSPRYKIIEKRQSVAFWCNPISGHATLYWYQQILGQGPKLLIQFQNNGVVDDSQLPKDRFSAERLKGVDSTLKIQPAKLEDSAVYLCASSLGTGGSPLHFGNGTRLTVT.

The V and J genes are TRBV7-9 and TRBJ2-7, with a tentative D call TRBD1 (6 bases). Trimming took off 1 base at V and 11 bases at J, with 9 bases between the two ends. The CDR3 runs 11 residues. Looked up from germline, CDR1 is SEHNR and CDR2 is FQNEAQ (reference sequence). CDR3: CASSLGDKKYF. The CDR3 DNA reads TGTGCCAGCAGCTTAGGGGACAAGAAGTACTTC.

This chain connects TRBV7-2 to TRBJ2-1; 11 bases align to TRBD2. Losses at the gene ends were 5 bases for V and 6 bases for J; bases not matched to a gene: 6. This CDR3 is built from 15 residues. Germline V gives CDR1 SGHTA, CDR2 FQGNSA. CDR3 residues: CASSVLSGGANEQFF. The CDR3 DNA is TGTGCCAGCAGCGTTCTTAGCGGGGGGGCCAATGAGCAGTTCTTC.

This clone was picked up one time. The CDR3 DNA reads TGTGCCAGCAGTTTTGGACAGGGTAGACGGGAGACCCAGTACTTC. As protein: CASSFGQGRRETQYF. The rearrangement joins TRBV5-8 to TRBJ2-5, with 8 nucleotides matching TRBD1. V shed 5 bases and J 5 bases; nucleotides not matched to a gene: 11. CDR1 and CDR2 (germline): SGHTS, YDEGEE. CDR3 length equals 15 residues. The full variable domain, in which reference TRBV5-8 and TRBJ2-5 provide the parts outside the CDR3, is EAGVTQSPTHLIKTRGQQATLRCSPISGHTSVYWYQQALGLGLQFLLWYDEGEERNRGNFPPRFSGRQFPNYSSELNVNALELEDSALYLCASSFGQGRRETQYFGPGTRLLVL.